These 14 T cell receptor beta chains originate from one sample sequenced in a study of regulatory T cells in long-lasting Graves disease. Time point here: persistent/refractory GD, antithyroid drugs over 5 years with positive TRAb. RNA extracted from PBMCs served as the sequencing template. Building of the TCR beta libraries involved iRepertoire HTBI primers and Arm-PCR of CDR3 regions. TCRdb fed the multiplex PCR reads into MiXCR, producing one record per CDR3 protein. Of 350,000 to 450,000 distinct CDR3 sequences in the sample, less than 30% are singletons; the top ten hold around 30%. Source: peripheral blood mononuclear cells (PBMCs), taken when the disease was refractory, from a patient treated with antithyroid drugs. These receptors all stem from a woman aged 40 to 50 with Graves disease.

The V gene is TRBV27, the J gene TRBJ1-6; D is undetermined. CDR1 is MNHEY, CDR2 SMNVEV, per germline (reference sequence). The V end was cut by 0 bases, the J end by 2 bases, with 8 bases between. The CDR3 is 16 residues long. The CDR3 nucleotides read TGTGCCAGCAGTTTATCAAGTAGCCCCTATAATTCACCCCTCCACTTT. This codes for CASSLSSSPYNSPLHF.

Note on this clonotype: This may stem from a read error, because a much larger clone lies one nucleotide away. J is TRBJ1-1 and V is TRBV29-1; D remains unclear. CDR1 is SQVTM, CDR2 ANQGSEA, per germline. CDR3 size: 11 residues. V shed 7 bases and J shed 1 base, with 7 bases lying between them. CDR3 sequence: CSACRNTEAFF. The CDR3 bases are TGCAGCGCTTGCAGGAACACTGAAGCTTTCTTT.

There are many counts of this clonotype. V and J are TRBV10-1 and TRBJ2-4; D remains unclear. CDR1 and CDR2 from the germline V gene are WNHNN and SYGVQD (reference sequence). The CDR3 length is 12 residues. Between the trimmed V and J ends, which lost 9 bases and 15 bases, there was a span of 21 bases. Here the CDR3 DNA reads TGCGCCAGTAGCCCAGGACGTCATCGGCGGTACTTC. Its protein is CASSPGRHRRYF.

This clonotype was detected ten times or more. The chain uses TRBV2 and TRBJ1-5, with D tentatively TRBD1 (5 bases). V was pared by 6 bases and J by 4 bases, with 13 bases between. The CDR3 has 14 residues. Germline values: CDR1 SNHLY, CDR2 FYNNEI. Written as DNA, the CDR3 is TGTGCCAGCAGAGCGGGGGGATGGAATCAGCCCCAGCATTTT. This gives the protein CASRAGGWNQPQHF.

J is TRBJ2-1 and V is TRBV15; 13 bases map to TRBD2. Per germline, CDR1 LNHNV and CDR2 YYDKDF (reference sequence). The CDR3 runs 19 residues. Trimming cost V 5 bases and J 1 base; bases outside gene matches: 11. CDR3 sequence reads: CATSSRRTSGSWSYNEQFF. CDR3 coding DNA: TGTGCCACCAGCTCCCGAAGGACTAGCGGGAGTTGGTCCTACAATGAGCAGTTCTTC.

This clonotype was observed many times. This rearrangement joins TRBV2 to TRBJ2-7, with 7 positions matching TRBD1. The trim removed 2 bases at V and 4 bases at J, leaving 5 bases unmatched. The CDR3 is made up of 14 amino acids. The germline gives CDR1 SNHLY, CDR2 FYNNEI. CDR3 in amino acids: CASSEPGTEYEQYF. DNA of the CDR3: TGTGCCAGCAGTGAACCCGGGACAGAATACGAGCAGTACTTC.

This clonotype was counted many times. The chain links TRBV2 to TRBJ1-2; D is ambiguous. CDR3 length equals 12 residues. CDR1 and CDR2 (germline): SNHLY, FYNNEI. V was clipped by 7 bases and J by 7 bases, with 13 bases between them. CDR3 sequence reads: CASKDLGTGYTF. The CDR3 DNA reads TGTGCCAGCAAGGATTTGGGAACTGGCTACACCTTC.

This clonotype was found once. The gene calls are TRBV28 and TRBJ1-1; no firm D call. V was trimmed by 2 bases and J by 1 base, leaving 8 bases between them. This CDR3 region has 14 residues. Germline lookup yields CDR1 MDHEN and CDR2 SYDVKM. The CDR3 loop reads CASSLTAKNTEAFF. In nucleotides, the CDR3 is TGTGCCAGCAGTTTAACAGCCAAGAACACTGAAGCTTTCTTT.

This clonotype was detected ten times or more. This chain uses TRBV2 with TRBJ2-5; D unresolved. The germline V gene encodes CDR1 SNHLY and CDR2 FYNNEI. With 3 bases removed from V and 3 bases from J, the gap between germline ends came to 11 bases. The CDR3 spans 14 residues. For the CDR3, the DNA is TGTGCCAGCAGTGACTGGCTCCCTGAAGAGACCCAGTACTTC. It specifies CASSDWLPEETQYF.

This clonotype was counted a few times. The chain joins TRBV28 to TRBJ2-6; 8 bases align to TRBD1. CDR3 length: 21 residues. V dropped 6 bases and J dropped 0; count of bases not matched to a gene: 19. Germline lookup yields CDR1 MDHEN and CDR2 SYDVKM. CDR3 nucleotide sequence: TGTGCCAGCAGCGCCCTATTAGGGACAGGAACCGAATACTCTGGGGCCAACGTCCTGACTTTC. This encodes CASSALLGTGTEYSGANVLTF.

At least ten counts were recorded for this clonotype. The chain combines TRBV20-1 with TRBJ2-5, with 7 bases matching TRBD2. The V segment lost 5 bases and the J segment 3 bases; nucleotides outside the gene matches: 9. Germline CDR1 and CDR2: DFQATT and SNEGSKA (reference sequence). The CDR3 has 14 amino acids. In nucleotides, the CDR3 is TGCAGTGCTGTACTGACTAGCAAAAAAGAGACCCAGTACTTC. Translated: CSAVLTSKKETQYF.

The chain joins TRBV7-9 to TRBJ1-2; D is possibly TRBD1 (5 bases). Germline values: CDR1 SEHNR, CDR2 FQNEAQ (reference sequence). The CDR3 has 14 amino acids. Trimming took 3 bases from V and 2 from J, leaving 10 bases between them. CDR3 loop: CASSLGRKNYGYTF. The CDR3 DNA follows: TGTGCCAGCAGCTTGGGACGGAAAAACTATGGCTACACCTTC.

The rearrangement joins TRBV28 to TRBJ2-3; tentative D call: TRBD1 (5 bases). Trimming took off 4 bases at V and 4 bases at J, with 12 bases between the two ends. The V gene's germline CDR1 is MDHEN and CDR2 SYDVKM. The length of the CDR3 is 14 residues. CDR3 sequence: CASSSHAGPDTQYF. The DNA for the CDR3 is TGTGCCAGCAGTTCCCACGCAGGGCCAGATACGCAGTATTTT.

This clonotype was recorded many times. The V and J genes are TRBV12-3 or TRBV12-4 and TRBJ1-2; 11 nucleotides agree with TRBD1. The V segment lost 5 bases and the J segment 7 bases; nucleotides outside the gene matches: 6. This CDR3 comprises 14 residues. The CDR3 loop reads CASSRGQGASGYTF. The CDR3 region has the DNA TGTGCCAGCAGTCGAGGACAGGGGGCTAGTGGCTACACCTTC.